This T cell receptor (beta chain) was captured by sequencing in a study of shared clonotypes between healthy human individuals. Study-wide points: When compared with the clonotypes that were shared by all four sorted-subset donors, the non-shared clonotypes turned out to have lower generation probabilities. Large sequencing depth failed to make sorted-subset sequencing complete, rarefaction showed.

To note about this clone: Its antigen is still unknown.

Looked up from germline, CDR1 is MNHEY and CDR2 is SMNVEV (reference sequence). Trimming took 5 bases from V and 7 from J, leaving 19 bases between them. The CDR3 loop spans 15 amino acids. The table came from immunoSEQ multiplex PCR; TCRdb's copy has only in-frame clones and leaves some out. The sample carries about 2 million clones, approximately 95% recorded once. CD45RO-negative CD8 cells positively selected for CCR7 made up the naive population, which excluded terminally differentiated effector memory CD45RA+ cells. The gene calls are TRBV27 and TRBJ2-3; D is unclear. Specimen: naive CD8+ T cells sorted from blood. The sequence derives from a man between 18 and 29 years old in good health. The CDR3 here is CASSEVFSHSYTQYF. Here the CDR3 DNA reads TGTGCCAGCAGTGAAGTCTTCTCTCACAGTTATACGCAGTATTTT.